This is a list of T cell receptor beta chains from one sample in a study of CD8 T cells in ankylosing spondylitis. TCRdb ran MiXCR on the 5' RACE reads and lists one entry per CDR3 protein. The sample lists a few hundred thousand distinct CDR3 sequences, around 16% occurring once. The sequencing sample was made of blood, either unsorted or a sorted T cell fraction (not recorded which). The receptors here all came from a male donor with ankylosing spondylitis. Both conserved end residues are part of each CDR3.

j_call | v_call | cdr3_aa
TRBJ1-6 | TRBV3-1 | CASSQDDGSYNSPLHF
TRBJ2-1 | TRBV20-1 | CSKRSGTGYNEQFF
TRBJ2-1 | TRBV12-3/TRBV12-4 | CASSSGLAGEPENYNEQFF
TRBJ2-1 | TRBV20-1 | CSADYPSSGGPRNEQFF
TRBJ2-1 | TRBV20-1 | CSPKSDPCRGENEQFF
TRBJ1-2 | TRBV20-1 | CSAGDVGYTF
TRBJ2-1 | TRBV12-3/TRBV12-4 | CASSLGVEQFF
TRBJ2-1 | TRBV24-1 | CATSRGRDEQFF
TRBJ2-7 | TRBV20-1 | CSARAVDGAYEQYF
TRBJ1-1 | TRBV28 | CASSRADTEAFF
TRBJ1-1 | TRBV12-3/TRBV12-4 | CASSSPLKTGWGWTEAFF
TRBJ2-7 | TRBV10-3 | CAISDSQGGYDEQYF
TRBJ1-3 | TRBV12-3/TRBV12-4 | CASSSTLAGNTIYF